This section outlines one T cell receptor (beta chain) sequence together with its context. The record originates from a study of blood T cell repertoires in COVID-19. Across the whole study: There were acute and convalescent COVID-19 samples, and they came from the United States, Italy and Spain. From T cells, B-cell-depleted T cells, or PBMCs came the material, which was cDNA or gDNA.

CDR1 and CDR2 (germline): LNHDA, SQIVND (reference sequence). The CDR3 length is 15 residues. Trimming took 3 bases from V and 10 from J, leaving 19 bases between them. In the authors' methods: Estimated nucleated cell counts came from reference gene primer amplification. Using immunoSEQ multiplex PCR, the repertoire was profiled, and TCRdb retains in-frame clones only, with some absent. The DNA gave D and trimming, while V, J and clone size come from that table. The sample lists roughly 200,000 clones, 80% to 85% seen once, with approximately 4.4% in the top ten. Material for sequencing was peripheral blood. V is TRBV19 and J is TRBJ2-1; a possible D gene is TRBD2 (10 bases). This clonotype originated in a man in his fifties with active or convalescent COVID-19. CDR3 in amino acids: CASSMKLAGTGEQFF. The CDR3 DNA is TGTGCCAGTAGTATGAAACTAGCGGGGACAGGGGAGCAGTTCTTC.